Here is one TCR beta chain with its context. Profiled with immunoSEQ multiplex PCR; TCRdb holds only in-frame clones, not every one. The sample includes approximately 530,000 clones, more than 95% seen only once; the top ten take approximately 0.067%. Per germline, CDR1 MNHEY and CDR2 SMNVEV (reference sequence). The junction had 10 bases not matched to a gene; V was cut back by 7 bases and J by 4 bases. CDR3 length: 15 amino acids. This sample is part of a study of shared clonotypes between healthy human individuals. The receptor comes from a woman aged 25 to 45 in good health. Sequenced sample: naive CD4+ T cells sorted from blood. Subset specified: CD45RA+ positively selected. The chain uses TRBV27 and TRBJ2-3, with 8 nucleotides matching TRBD2. The DNA of the CDR3 is TGTGCCAGCACCCCCCGGGGGGGGAATTCAGATACGCAGTATTTT. The encoded protein is CASTPRGGNSDTQYF.